The 21 T cell receptor beta chains below all came from one sample that was sequenced in a study of beta chain features in type 1 diabetes. Points from the study as a whole: In every one of the four CD4+ subsets, TCRB CDR3s were moderately but significantly shorter in Type 1 diabetes patients.

No antigens are known for them. Sequenced material consisted of expressed TCRB transcripts (all of the isolated RNA was reverse transcribed). Sequencing was performed with immunoSEQ multiplex PCR; in TCRdb, only in-frame clones are kept and a portion is missing. The sample records about 160,000 clones, about 7.9% being singletons. The sample comprised central memory CD4+ T cells from blood. Receptor source: a man in his late teens or twenties with type 1 diabetes.

In its sample, this clone was seen a few times. The J gene is TRBJ2-1, the V gene TRBV30, with 10 nucleotides matching TRBD2. With 1 base clipped from V and 4 bases from J, the junction kept 13 bases outside the gene matches. This CDR3 contains 18 residues. The germline gives CDR1 GTSNPN, CDR2 SVGIG (reference sequence). CDR3 DNA sequence: TGTGCCTGGAGTGGGACAGACCACCCTAGCGGGGGATACAATGAGCAGTTCTTC. This codes for CAWSGTDHPSGGYNEQFF.

This chain joins TRBV13 and TRBJ1-2, with D uncertain. The germline gives CDR1 PRHDT, CDR2 FYEKMQ (reference sequence). The CDR3 is 14 residues long. Between the trimmed V and J ends, which lost 1 base and 8 bases, there was a span of 14 bases. The CDR3 DNA follows: TGTGCCAGCAGCTTAGACTCGGCGATGCGGGGCTACACCTTC. Translation gives CASSLDSAMRGYTF.

The chain employs TRBV6-6 and TRBJ2-1; TRBD1 aligns across 7 bases. The V gene end was trimmed by 8 bases and the J gene end by 9 bases; junction bases not matched to a gene: 13. Germline CDR1 MNHNY, CDR2 SVGAGI (reference sequence). There are 14 residues in the CDR3. The CDR3 DNA reads TGTGCCAGCGCCGCAACCAGGACAGGCGGTGAGCAGTTCTTC. This encodes CASAATRTGGEQFF.

This clone was picked up many times. The CDR3: CASGTGVETGELFF. CDR3 coding DNA: TGTGCCAGCGGGACAGGGGTGGAGACCGGGGAGCTGTTTTTT. The V and J genes are TRBV2 and TRBJ2-2, with 10 bases identical to TRBD1. Germline assignment: CDR1 SNHLY and CDR2 FYNNEI. J gave up 5 bases and V 8 bases, and 5 bases lay outside the gene matches. The CDR3 length is 14 residues.

This chain uses TRBV7-2 with TRBJ2-3; TRBD2 matches 9 bases. The CDR3 loop spans 16 amino acids. The trim removed 2 bases at V and 5 bases at J, leaving 8 bases unmatched. CDR1 and CDR2 (germline): SGHTA, FQGNSA. The CDR3 nucleotides are TGTGCCAGCAGCTTAAGCGCTAGCGGGGCGCTAGATACGCAGTATTTT. It codes for CASSLSASGALDTQYF.

This clone has a handful of counts. The chain joins TRBV10-2 to TRBJ1-1; maybe TRBD1 (5 bases). The CDR3 is made up of 13 amino acids. Trimming cost V 4 bases and J 1 base, with 7 bases left between them. Germline V gene data show CDR1 as WSHSY and CDR2 as SAAADI. CDR3 loop: CASSGQGNTEAFF. Written as DNA, the CDR3 is TGCGCCAGCAGTGGGCAGGGGAACACTGAAGCTTTCTTT.

V and J are TRBV7-9 and TRBJ2-7; 8 bases align to TRBD1. Unmatched junction bases numbered 6, after V lost 5 bases and J lost 6 bases. The CDR3 runs to 13 residues. CDR1 SEHNR and CDR2 FQNEAQ come from the germline V gene (reference sequence). The CDR3 region is CASSPDQGAEQYF. CDR3 DNA sequence: TGTGCCAGCAGCCCCGACCAGGGGGCCGAGCAGTACTTC. Variable domain in full (rest from reference TRBV7-9 and TRBJ2-7): DTGVSQNPRHKITKRGQNVTFRCDPISEHNRLYWYRQTLGQGPEFLTYFQNEAQLEKSRLLSDRFSAERPKGSFSTLEIQRTEQGDSAMYLCASSPDQGAEQYFGPGTRLTVT.

The chain uses TRBV5-1 and TRBJ2-1, with a tentative D call TRBD2 (6 bases). This CDR3 comprises 14 residues. Between the trimmed V and J ends, which lost 1 base and 5 bases, there was a span of 10 bases. The germline V gene encodes CDR1 SGHRS and CDR2 YFSETQ. CDR3 nucleotides: TGCGCCAGCAGCTTGATGGGGAGGAACAATGAGCAGTTCTTC. This codes for CASSLMGRNNEQFF.

The rearrangement uses TRBV4-1 and TRBJ2-1, with 10 bases fitting TRBD2. The V segment lost 4 bases and the J segment 8 bases; nucleotides outside the gene matches: 8. Germline V gene lookup returns CDR1 MGHRA and CDR2 YSYEKL. This CDR3 is 15 amino acids long. In DNA, the CDR3 is TGCGCCAGCAGCCGCGGGAGCGGGGGGGCCGATGAGCAGTTCTTC. This codes for CASSRGSGGADEQFF.

The chain recombines TRBV5-1 with TRBJ2-5, with 11 bases identical to TRBD2. With 0 bases clipped from V and 2 bases from J, the junction kept 3 bases outside the gene matches. The CDR3 covers 16 residues. CDR1 SGHRS and CDR2 YFSETQ come from the germline V gene. The CDR3: CASSLAGTSGQETQYF. The CDR3 DNA is TGCGCCAGCAGCTTGGCCGGGACTAGCGGACAAGAGACCCAGTACTTC.

This chain joins TRBV7-2 and TRBJ2-1, with 7 bases fitting TRBD1. Looked up from germline, CDR1 is SGHTA and CDR2 is FQGNSA. This CDR3 is 14 amino acids long. Trimming removed 6 bases from V and 6 bases from J; junction bases left unmatched: 8. The CDR3 sequence: CASSSYQGVNEQFF. The CDR3, as DNA: TGTGCCAGCAGTTCATATCAGGGGGTCAATGAGCAGTTCTTC.

This clone was seen only a few times. This chain joins TRBV6-1 and TRBJ2-7; D gene unclear. The germline CDR1 and CDR2 sequences are MNHNS and SASEGT. This CDR3 is 15 amino acids long. V was pared by 2 bases and J by 4 bases, with 15 bases between. The CDR3, as DNA: TGTGCCAGCAGTGAATACGAGCTCGCATCGTACGAGCAGTACTTC. Residues: CASSEYELASYEQYF.

The chain employs TRBV28 and TRBJ2-3; 8 positions match TRBD2. J was trimmed by 0 bases and V by 3 bases; bases with no gene match: 5. There are 16 residues in the CDR3. The germline V gene encodes CDR1 MDHEN and CDR2 SYDVKM. The CDR3 here is CASSFGRGRSTDTQYF. The CDR3 DNA sequence: TGTGCCAGCAGTTTCGGTCGCGGGAGGAGCACAGATACGCAGTATTTT.

In its sample, this clone was seen a few times. CDR3 region: CASRGQVNQPQHF. In DNA, the CDR3 is TGCGCCAGCAGGGGACAGGTAAATCAGCCCCAGCATTTT. The chain recombines TRBV10-2 with TRBJ1-5, with 8 positions matching TRBD1. With V trimmed by 6 bases and J by 4 bases, 2 bases remained unmatched. The CDR3 runs 13 residues. CDR1 is WSHSY, CDR2 SAAADI, per germline.

The gene calls are TRBV4-2 and TRBJ2-3; weak D call: TRBD1 (6 bases). The V and J ends lost 5 bases and 6 bases respectively, with 15 bases between them. The CDR3 contains 14 residues. Germline V gene lookup returns CDR1 LGHNA and CDR2 YNFKEQ. The CDR3 DNA is TGTGCCAGCAGCACCCAACAGGGCGGGGATACGCAGTATTTT. It specifies CASSTQQGGDTQYF.

This clone was counted a few times. J is TRBJ2-7 and V is TRBV6-6, with TRBD2 matching over 8 bases. The germline gives CDR1 MNHNY, CDR2 SVGAGI (reference sequence). The J segment lost 2 bases and the V segment lost 2 bases, leaving 8 bases of the junction unmatched. The CDR3 spans 16 residues. CDR3 loop: CASSYGRGASAYEQYF. The CDR3 DNA sequence: TGTGCCAGCAGTTACGGGCGGGGGGCTTCGGCCTACGAGCAGTACTTC.

The chain is built from TRBV6-6 and TRBJ2-7; D may be TRBD2 (6 bases). Trimming removed 4 bases from V and 5 bases from J, with 12 bases in between. CDR3 length: 13 residues. Germline V CDR1 and CDR2: MNHNY, SVGAGI (reference sequence). CDR3 in DNA: TGTGCCAGCAGTTCGGAGGGGCCCGACGAGCAGTACTTC. This codes for CASSSEGPDEQYF.

This clone was detected a few times. This CDR3 reads CATSSQGNQPQHF. Written as DNA, the CDR3 is TGTGCCACCAGCAGTCAGGGCAATCAGCCCCAGCATTTT. V usage is TRBV15 and J usage is TRBJ1-5; no definite D call. In germline, CDR1 is LNHNV, CDR2 YYDKDF (reference sequence). Trimming shortened V by 3 bases and J by 2 bases, and 5 bases separated the two germline ends. The CDR3 length is 13 residues.

This clone was recorded a few times. The chain recombines TRBV18 with TRBJ2-5; D ambiguous. This CDR3 has 12 amino acids. Deletions cut 2 bases from V and 7 bases from J, with 8 bases between. Germline V gene sequence: CDR1 KGHSH, CDR2 LQKENI. In DNA form, the CDR3 reads TGTGCCAGCTCACCATCTGTCGGGACCCAGTACTTC. Translation gives CASSPSVGTQYF. The full variable domain, rest sourced from reference TRBV18 and TRBJ2-5, is NAGVMQNPRHLVRRRGQEARLRCSPMKGHSHVYWYRQLPEEGLKFMVYLQKENIIDESGMPKERFSAEFPKEGPSILRIQQVVRGDSAAYFCASSPSVGTQYFGPGTRLLVL.

The genes are TRBV30 and TRBJ1-2, with D perhaps TRBD1 (5 bases). The CDR3 length is 16 residues. Trimming took 4 bases from V and 4 from J, leaving 22 bases between them. CDR1 GTSNPN and CDR2 SVGIG come from the germline V gene (reference sequence). The CDR3 sequence: CAWIKGVSEGLYGYTF. Written as DNA, the CDR3 is TGTGCCTGGATTAAAGGGGTTTCGGAGGGTCTCTATGGCTACACCTTC.

This clone was detected only a few times. This chain uses TRBV5-4 with TRBJ2-5, with D perhaps matching TRBD2 (6 bases). The CDR3 has 14 residues. CDR1 and CDR2 (germline): SGHNT, YYREEE (reference sequence). Trimming left V 4 bases short and J 4 bases short, with 14 bases between. The CDR3 spells CASSTRRGVETQYF. The CDR3 bases are TGTGCCAGCAGCACCAGGAGGGGCGTAGAGACCCAGTACTTC.